This is a list of T cell receptor beta chains from one sample in a study of blood T cell repertoires in COVID-19. TCRdb keeps only in-frame clones here, not all; method: immunoSEQ multiplex PCR. The sample lists more than 140,000 clones; more than 65% were seen once. The specimen was peripheral blood. All receptors derive from a woman aged 50 to 60 in a cohort sampled during active or convalescent COVID-19. CDR3s include the opening cysteine and the closing phenylalanine or tryptophan. The D gene is left open where the match is weak.

d_call: -
j_call: TRBJ2-7
v_call: TRBV18
cdr3_aa: CASSLSSYEQYF

d_call: TRBD2
j_call: TRBJ2-4
v_call: TRBV15
cdr3_aa: CATSRGSSGGLAKNIQYF

d_call: -
j_call: TRBJ1-2
v_call: TRBV6-1
cdr3_aa: CASSEVWAYGYTF

d_call: -
j_call: TRBJ1-5
v_call: TRBV19
cdr3_aa: CASSYTGNSNQPQHF

d_call: TRBD1
j_call: TRBJ1-4
v_call: TRBV16
cdr3_aa: CASSQEGTGQVEKLFF

d_call: -
j_call: TRBJ1-1
v_call: TRBV6-5
cdr3_aa: CATLRVEATEAFF

d_call: TRBD1
j_call: TRBJ1-6
v_call: TRBV25-1
cdr3_aa: CATRETGDNSPLHF

d_call: TRBD1
j_call: TRBJ1-6
v_call: TRBV9
cdr3_aa: CASQGDSYNSPLHF

d_call: TRBD2
j_call: TRBJ2-2
v_call: TRBV5-4
cdr3_aa: CASSREWSLAVTGELFF

d_call: -
j_call: TRBJ1-5
v_call: TRBV6-5
cdr3_aa: CASSYSSFNQPQHF

d_call: TRBD1
j_call: TRBJ2-5
v_call: TRBV6-5
cdr3_aa: CASNRRTGQKETQYF

d_call: -
j_call: TRBJ1-2
v_call: TRBV1
cdr3_aa: CTSSQDGGYGYTF

d_call: -
j_call: TRBJ2-1
v_call: TRBV7-3
cdr3_aa: CASSLQDSNYNEQFF

d_call: TRBD2
j_call: TRBJ2-3
v_call: TRBV30
cdr3_aa: CACRLAGGVDTQYF

d_call: TRBD2
j_call: TRBJ2-3
v_call: TRBV5-6
cdr3_aa: CASSYPGLGSTDTQYF

d_call: -
j_call: TRBJ2-7
v_call: TRBV27
cdr3_aa: CASSLGNSYEQYF

d_call: -
j_call: TRBJ1-4
v_call: TRBV5-1
cdr3_aa: CASSQDTATNEKLFF

d_call: TRBD1
j_call: TRBJ1-6
v_call: TRBV9
cdr3_aa: CASSGPFFDRGGSPLHF

d_call: -
j_call: TRBJ2-2
v_call: TRBV3-1/TRBV3-2
cdr3_aa: CASSRSSSWELFF

d_call: TRBD1
j_call: TRBJ1-3
v_call: TRBV9
cdr3_aa: CASSVAGTASGNTIYF

d_call: -
j_call: TRBJ1-3
v_call: TRBV15
cdr3_aa: CATSRFSNLNSGNTIYF

d_call: TRBD1
j_call: TRBJ2-7
v_call: TRBV19
cdr3_aa: CASSLTFRTGGREQYF

d_call: -
j_call: TRBJ1-2
v_call: TRBV6-5
cdr3_aa: CASIRHRDTYGYTF

d_call: -
j_call: TRBJ2-1
v_call: TRBV11-3
cdr3_aa: CASSLGGVSYNEQFF

d_call: TRBD2
j_call: TRBJ2-3
v_call: TRBV19
cdr3_aa: CASSTGLAGGDTQYF

d_call: TRBD2
j_call: TRBJ2-3
v_call: TRBV6-4
cdr3_aa: CASSDSSGGPDTQYF

d_call: -
j_call: TRBJ2-7
v_call: TRBV6-2/TRBV6-3
cdr3_aa: CASSYPPLDRYEQYF

d_call: -
j_call: TRBJ1-6
v_call: TRBV7-5
cdr3_aa: CARKKRGKNSPLHF

d_call: -
j_call: TRBJ1-1
v_call: TRBV5-1
cdr3_aa: CASSFLMNTEAFF